The T cell receptor beta chain described here comes from a study of T cells in Graves' hyperthyroidism and ophthalmopathy. What was amplified from RNA transcripts were TCR beta CDR3 regions. In the first-round RT-PCR of the TCR CDR3, the HTBI primer set was used. TCRdb processed the multiplex PCR reads anew with MiXCR; each CDR3 protein has one entry. The sample yields 750,000 to 900,000 distinct CDR3 sequences, over 35% seen once. In regard to this clonotype: Its antigen is unknown.

Any patient presenting with uncontrolled infection, other autoimmune disease, pregnancy or lactation was left out. Points from the study as a whole: Ophthalmopathy was identified by the model a median about six months ahead of onset.

This CDR3 is 13 amino acids long. Trimming shortened V by 5 bases and J by 6 bases, and 14 bases separated the two germline ends. J is TRBJ2-7 and V is TRBV12-3 or TRBV12-4; D is undetermined. The sequenced sample was blood. This receptor was taken from a man between 18 and 29 years old with Graves' hyperthyroidism. CDR3 nucleotide sequence: TGTGCCAGCAGTCCCGTAACCCTTGCCGAGCAGTACTTC. Its translation is CASSPVTLAEQYF.